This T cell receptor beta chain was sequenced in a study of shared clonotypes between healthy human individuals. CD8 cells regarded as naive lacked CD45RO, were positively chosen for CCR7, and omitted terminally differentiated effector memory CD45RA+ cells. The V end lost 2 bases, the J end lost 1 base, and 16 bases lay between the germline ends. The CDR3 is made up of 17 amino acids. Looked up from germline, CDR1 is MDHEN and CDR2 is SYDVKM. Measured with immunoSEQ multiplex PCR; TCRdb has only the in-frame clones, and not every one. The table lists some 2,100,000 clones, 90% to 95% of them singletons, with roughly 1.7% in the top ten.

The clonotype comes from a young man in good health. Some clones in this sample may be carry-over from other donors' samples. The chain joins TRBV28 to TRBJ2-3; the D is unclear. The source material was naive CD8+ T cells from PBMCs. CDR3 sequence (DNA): TGTGCCAGCAGTTTACCTTCCATCGGTTCCCGCACAGATACGCAGTATTTT. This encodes CASSLPSIGSRTDTQYF.